Shown below are 10 T cell receptor beta chains from a single sample sequenced in a study of shared clonotypes between healthy human individuals. TCRdb's copy holds only in-frame clones and misses some; the assay was immunoSEQ multiplex PCR. The data contain about 380,000 clones, roughly 96% of them singletons. Sequencing was performed on memory CD8+ T cells sorted from blood. The subset was: CD45RO+ cells pooled with CCR7-negative TemRA cells. The receptors come from a young man in good health.

V and J are TRBV5-1 and TRBJ1-4, with 7 bases identical to TRBD1. V shed 0 bases and J 7 bases; nucleotides not matched to a gene: 0. CDR3 length: 13 amino acids. From germline, CDR1 is SGHRS and CDR2 YFSETQ. This CDR3 is CASSLDRGEKLFF. CDR3 DNA: TGCGCCAGCAGCTTGGACAGGGGTGAAAAACTGTTTTTT.

The V and J genes are TRBV25-1 and TRBJ2-3; 7 bases line up with TRBD2. Germline V gives CDR1 MGHDK, CDR2 SYGVNS. After removal of 5 bases from V and 2 bases from J, the junction contained 4 bases not matched to a gene. The CDR3 consists of 14 residues. This chain's CDR3 is CASSTSAFTDTQYF. CDR3 in DNA: TGTGCCAGCAGTACTAGCGCATTCACAGATACGCAGTATTTT.

The chain recombines TRBV5-4 with TRBJ2-1; 12 nucleotides agree with TRBD2. Germline assignment: CDR1 SGHNT and CDR2 YYREEE (reference sequence). The CDR3 contains 14 residues. The V and J ends lost 4 bases and 4 bases, in that order; junction bases with no gene match: 0. Here the CDR3 reads CASSGLAGYNEQFF. The CDR3 nucleotides are TGTGCCAGCAGCGGACTAGCGGGATACAATGAGCAGTTCTTC.

J is TRBJ2-7 and V is TRBV19; D is undetermined. The CDR3 is made up of 14 amino acids. The germline gives CDR1 LNHDA, CDR2 SQIVND (reference sequence). The ends were cut back, 5 bases at V and 0 bases at J, with 11 bases in the middle. This CDR3 reads CASSVAESSYEQYF. CDR3 DNA sequence: TGTGCCAGTAGTGTAGCTGAGAGCTCCTACGAGCAGTACTTC.

CDR3 sequence reads: CASSSGQGDHEQYF. Here the CDR3 DNA reads TGTGCCAGCAGTTCCGGACAGGGGGACCACGAGCAGTACTTC. The chain joins TRBV6-6 to TRBJ2-7; TRBD1 aligns across 10 bases. This CDR3 has 14 residues. Germline CDR1 is MNHNY and CDR2 is SVGAGI (reference sequence). The V gene end was trimmed by 4 bases and the J gene end by 5 bases; junction bases not matched to a gene: 5.

DNA for the CDR3: TGTGCCAGCAGTGGGGCGGGAGGGATCTGGGAGACCCAGTACTTC. Translated: CASSGAGGIWETQYF. The J gene is TRBJ2-5, the V gene TRBV2; 9 bases are a match to TRBD2. The germline V gene encodes CDR1 SNHLY and CDR2 FYNNEI. The length of the CDR3 is 15 residues. V was clipped by 4 bases and J by 5 bases; unmatched bases: 8.

The genes are TRBV7-9 and TRBJ2-2; 7 bases fit TRBD1. Germline values: CDR1 SEHNR, CDR2 FQNEAQ (reference sequence). The CDR3 has 12 residues. V was clipped by 5 bases and J by 6 bases; unmatched bases: 0. The CDR3 DNA reads as TGTGCCAGCAGCGGACAGGCCGGGGAGCTGTTTTTT. Translated, it gives CASSGQAGELFF.

This clone was counted once. The rearrangement uses TRBV6-1 and TRBJ2-7, with 10 bases that match TRBD1. Germline V lookup: CDR1 MNHNS, CDR2 SASEGT. J gave up 2 bases and V 2 bases, and 3 bases lay outside the gene matches. This CDR3 is 15 amino acids long. CDR3 protein: CASSEMGQGTYEQYF. DNA for the CDR3: TGTGCCAGCAGTGAAATGGGACAGGGGACCTACGAGCAGTACTTC.

This chain uses TRBV5-1 with TRBJ2-5; 8 bases line up with TRBD1. The germline CDR1 and CDR2 sequences are SGHRS and YFSETQ. The V segment lost 4 bases and the J segment 3 bases; nucleotides outside the gene matches: 5. The CDR3 is 14 residues long. The CDR3 DNA follows: TGCGCCAGCAGCAGGGACAGGCTGGAAGAGACCCAGTACTTC. Its translation is CASSRDRLEETQYF.

This chain joins TRBV9 and TRBJ2-2; TRBD2 matches 8 bases. V lost 0 bases and J lost 1; bases outside the gene matches: 2. The germline V gene has CDR1 SGDLS and CDR2 YYNGEE. The CDR3 is 16 residues long. CDR3 amino acids: CASSVEGLGNTGELFF. The CDR3 DNA sequence: TGTGCCAGCAGCGTAGAGGGACTAGGGAACACCGGGGAGCTGTTTTTT.